This T cell receptor beta chain was identified in a study of vaccination and CD4 T cells after COVID-19. Once obtained from cultured CD4+ T cells, the DNA was sequenced using the Oncomine TCR Beta short-read assay. TCRdb redid the calling of the PCR reads with MiXCR, one entry per CDR3 protein. Seen here are some 4,000 distinct CDR3 sequences, 20% observed once, and the top ten hold approximately 18%. Germline CDR1 reads MNHNS; CDR2 reads SASEGT. The CDR3 has 14 residues. The V gene end was trimmed by 10 bases and the J gene end by 0 bases; junction bases not matched to a gene: 4. Treatment specified: approximately 10-day PBMC culture with coronavirus spike peptide pools or control peptides (ViraFEST assay). This clonotype has more than one count but fewer than ten. Its antigen is unidentified.

The TCR was taken from a human donor who had recovered from COVID-19. The sequenced sample consisted of CD4+ T cells from blood, cultured in vitro. The gene calls are TRBV6-1 and TRBJ1-4, with TRBD1 identical over 8 bases. The CDR3 loop is CATRTGSTNEKLFF. Here the CDR3 DNA reads TGTGCCACAAGGACAGGGTCAACTAATGAAAAACTGTTTTTT.